This entry lists 10 T cell receptor beta chains sequenced from one sample in a study of vaccination and CD4 T cells after COVID-19. Sequenced with the Oncomine TCR Beta short-read assay was DNA taken from cultured CD4+ T cells. TCRdb redid the calling of the PCR reads with MiXCR, one entry per CDR3 protein. Of roughly 15,000 distinct CDR3 sequences listed, roughly 42% were seen once; the top ten hold about 15%. Their antigens are not known. Specified treatment: approximately nine-day PBMC culture with coronavirus spike peptide pools or control peptides (ViraFEST assay). Sequenced sample: CD4+ T cells from blood, cultured in vitro. These TCRs come from a human donor who had recovered from COVID-19.

This rearrangement joins TRBV7-2 to TRBJ1-1; D not resolved. With 6 bases removed from V and 1 base from J, the gap between germline ends came to 9 bases. Germline V gives CDR1 SGHTA, CDR2 FQGNSA. The CDR3 length is 13 residues. The CDR3: CASRVSPNTEAFF. The CDR3 bases are TGTGCCAGCAGGGTGTCCCCGAACACTGAAGCTTTCTTT. Combining the CDR3 with reference TRBV7-2 and TRBJ1-1 gives the whole variable domain GAGVSQSPSNKVTEKGKDVELRCDPISGHTALYWYRQSLGQGLEFLIYFQGNSAPDKSGLPSDRFSAERTGGSVSTLTIQRTQQEDSAVYLCASRVSPNTEAFFGQGTRLTVV.

The rearrangement links TRBV7-2 to TRBJ1-1; 7 bases fit TRBD1. Germline V gene data show CDR1 as SGHTA and CDR2 as FQGNSA. This CDR3 is built from 16 residues. V lost 4 bases and J lost 0; bases outside the gene matches: 8. The CDR3 loop reads CASSWTPGQMNTEAFF. CDR3 bases: TGTGCCAGCAGCTGGACACCGGGACAGATGAACACTGAAGCTTTCTTT.

This clonotype has just a few counts. The V and J genes are TRBV10-3 and TRBJ1-5, with TRBD1 as a possible D gene (5 bases). The CDR3 is 15 residues long. The ends were cut back, 0 bases at V and 2 bases at J, with 8 bases in the middle. Germline CDR1 ENHRY, CDR2 SYGVKD. The CDR3 protein is CAISESRDGNQPQHF. Here the CDR3 DNA reads TGTGCCATCAGTGAGTCCAGGGACGGCAATCAGCCCCAGCATTTT.

This clonotype was detected only a few times. In DNA, the CDR3 is TGTGCCAGTAGCGAAGCGGGGCACACAGATACGCAGTATTTT. Translated: CASSEAGHTDTQYF. The chain links TRBV19 to TRBJ2-3; 7 positions match TRBD2. With 6 bases clipped from V and 2 bases from J, the junction kept 5 bases outside the gene matches. The CDR3 sequence is 14 residues long. From germline, CDR1 is LNHDA and CDR2 SQIVND (reference sequence).

The chain is built from TRBV11-3 and TRBJ2-7; D may match TRBD1 or TRBD2 (5 bases each). V gave up 0 bases and J gave up 3 bases, with 18 bases separating them. CDR1 SGHNT and CDR2 YENEEA come from the germline V gene. The CDR3 has 17 amino acids. In DNA form, the CDR3 reads TGTGCCAGCAGCTTAGATTCGACGAGGGGTAGGAACTACGAGCAGTACTTC. Amino acid sequence: CASSLDSTRGRNYEQYF.

The chain uses TRBV10-3 and TRBJ1-1; no firm D call. The CDR3 spans 14 residues. Trimming shortened V by 1 base and J by 3 bases, and 9 bases separated the two germline ends. Germline values: CDR1 ENHRY, CDR2 SYGVKD. In DNA, the CDR3 is TGTGCCATCAGTGAGTTATGGGTTCACACTGAAGCTTTCTTT. It codes for CAISELWVHTEAFF.

The chain has TRBV2 and TRBJ1-2, with 7 bases that match TRBD1. Trimming took 6 bases from V and 3 from J; bases not matched to a gene: 7. CDR3 length: 14 residues. Germline CDR1 SNHLY, CDR2 FYNNEI. The DNA of the CDR3 is TGTGCCAGCAGCCGACCCGGACAGGACTATGGCTACACCTTC. Encoded protein: CASSRPGQDYGYTF.

This chain connects TRBV11-3 to TRBJ2-2; the D is unclear. Between the trimmed V and J ends, which lost 6 bases and 3 bases, there was a span of 5 bases. The CDR3 runs to 12 residues. Germline CDR1 SGHNT, CDR2 YENEEA. CDR3 sequence: CASRPYTGELFF. In DNA, the CDR3 is TGTGCCAGCAGACCCTACACCGGGGAGCTGTTTTTT.

The V gene is TRBV4-3, the J gene TRBJ2-1, with D perhaps being TRBD1 or TRBD2 (6 bases each). The CDR3 length is 16 residues. Germline V gene data show CDR1 as LGHNA and CDR2 as YSLEER. V was shortened by 1 base and J by 10 bases, with 20 bases between the two germline ends. CDR3 region: CASSQVDGGPSPEQFF. The CDR3 bases are TGCGCCAGCAGCCAAGTGGACGGGGGCCCCTCCCCCGAGCAGTTCTTC.

The chain uses TRBV19 and TRBJ1-5, with D unclear. CDR3 length equals 15 residues. V shed 0 bases and J shed 0 bases, with 6 bases lying between them. The V gene's germline CDR1 is LNHDA and CDR2 SQIVND (reference sequence). The CDR3 DNA follows: TGTGCCAGTAGTATAGAGGGCAGTAGCAATCAGCCCCAGCATTTT. Protein: CASSIEGSSNQPQHF.